Given below is one T cell receptor beta chain in context. The antigen is not known. The study recruited healthy Caucasian donors from Russia who were aged about 6 to 100. RNA extraction gave at least 6 micrograms of total RNA per sample. Using a J-beta primer mix together with a sample-barcoded 5' primer, a second PCR was run for roughly 6 to 12 cycles. Each cDNA molecule, via a template-switch adaptor with 12 random nucleotides, was tagged. In TCRdb, the 5' RACE reads were re-called with MiXCR into one record per CDR3 protein. The data contain more than 700,000 distinct CDR3 sequences, about 55% of them singletons. These data originate in a study of blood T cells in healthy people across ages. Study-wide results and limits: Older age went with lower TCR beta diversity per million T cells, in a roughly linear way.

This CDR3 is built from 14 residues. The ends were cut back, 2 bases at V and 7 bases at J, with 14 bases in the middle. Germline V gene lookup returns CDR1 MDHEN and CDR2 SYDVKM. The receptor comes from a man older than 75 in good health. The V gene is TRBV28, the J gene TRBJ2-5; tentatively, D is TRBD2 (6 bases). The material sequenced was blood. CDR3 sequence (DNA): TGTGCCAGCAGTTTAGCGGGGCCCGAGGGGACCCAGTACTTC. It specifies CASSLAGPEGTQYF. Full variable domain (outside the CDR3, taken from reference TRBV28 and TRBJ2-5): DVKVTQSSRYLVKRTGEKVFLECVQDMDHENMFWYRQDPGLGLRLIYFSYDVKMKEKGDIPEGYSVSREKKERFSLILESASTNQTSMYLCASSLAGPEGTQYFGPGTRLLVL.